A selection of T cell receptor beta chains follows, all from one sample in a study of cytomegalovirus exposure and HLA in healthy donors. Assay: immunoSEQ multiplex PCR; the TCRdb copy retains only in-frame clones and omits some. The table shows about 200,000 clones, with roughly 84% occurring only once. The sample taken for sequencing was PBMCs. These TCRs come from a young woman in good health and CMV-seropositive. CDR3s include the opening cysteine and the closing phenylalanine or tryptophan. A D gene is named only where the DNA matches it firmly. Rows may omit the clone size; those that give it use once, few, many or a size class.

clone_size	j_call	v_call	d_call	cdr3_aa	cdr3_nt
.	TRBJ2-4	TRBV6-1	.	CASSLSRELIF	TGTGCCAGCAGCTTGAGCCGAGAATTGATCTTC
.	TRBJ1-5	TRBV6-5	TRBD1	CASSSKQGGNQPQHF	TGTGCCAGCAGTTCCAAACAGGGGGGCAATCAGCCCCAGCATTTT
.	TRBJ2-7	TRBV7-7	TRBD1	CASSLDRSYEQYF	TGTGCTAGCTCTCTGGACAGGTCCTACGAGCAGTACTTC
.	TRBJ1-1	TRBV5-1	.	CASSLGGPTEAFF	TGCGCCAGCAGCTTGGGGGGGCCCACTGAAGCTTTCTTT
.	TRBJ1-3	TRBV4-1	.	CASSQGRFSGNTIYF	TGCGCCAGCAGCCAAGGCAGATTCTCTGGAAACACCATATATTTT
.	TRBJ1-2	TRBV28	.	CASSFRSEGEDGYTF	TGTGCCAGCAGTTTTAGGTCAGAGGGGGAAGATGGCTACACCTTC
.	TRBJ2-3	TRBV29-1	TRBD2	CSQGTSGIGTDTQYF	TGCAGCCAAGGGACTAGCGGTATCGGCACAGATACGCAGTATTTT
.	TRBJ2-5	TRBV7-9	.	CASSEGQSYQETQYF	TGTGCCAGCAGCGAAGGACAGTCGTACCAAGAGACCCAGTACTTC
once	TRBJ2-7	TRBV18	.	CASSPRTGRVGEQYF	TGTGCCAGCTCACCACGCACAGGGAGAGTCGGCGAGCAGTACTTC
.	TRBJ1-1	TRBV19	.	CASTLGGNTEAFF	TGTGCCAGTACCCTAGGGGGGAACACTGAAGCTTTCTTT
.	TRBJ2-1	TRBV5-5	TRBD2	CASSLATSGTPLVHEQFF	TGTGCCAGCAGCTTGGCGACTAGCGGGACCCCTTTGGTCCATGAGCAGTTCTTC
.	TRBJ1-2	TRBV28	.	CASTEGEYGYTF	TGTGCCAGCACGGAGGGAGAATATGGCTACACCTTC
.	TRBJ1-2	TRBV15	.	CATSRESVVEYGYTF	TGTGCCACCAGCAGAGAGAGTGTCGTAGAGTATGGCTACACCTTC
.	TRBJ1-1	TRBV6-5	.	CASSYVRTKLNTEAFF	TGTGCCAGCAGTTACGTAAGAACAAAGTTGAACACTGAAGCTTTCTTT
few	TRBJ1-4	TRBV5-1	.	CASSDRRREKLFF	TGCGCCAGCAGCGATCGGAGGAGAGAAAAACTGTTTTTT
.	TRBJ2-5	TRBV28	.	CASSLRGGETQYF	TGTGCCAGCAGTTTGAGGGGGGGGGAGACCCAGTACTTC
.	TRBJ1-3	TRBV30	.	CAWSVNLRGNTIYF	TGTGCCTGGAGCGTGAACCTAAGGGGGAACACCATATATTTT
.	TRBJ2-1	TRBV19	TRBD2	CASSISSGRAVNEQFF	TGTGCCAGTAGTATATCGAGCGGGAGGGCCGTCAATGAGCAGTTCTTC